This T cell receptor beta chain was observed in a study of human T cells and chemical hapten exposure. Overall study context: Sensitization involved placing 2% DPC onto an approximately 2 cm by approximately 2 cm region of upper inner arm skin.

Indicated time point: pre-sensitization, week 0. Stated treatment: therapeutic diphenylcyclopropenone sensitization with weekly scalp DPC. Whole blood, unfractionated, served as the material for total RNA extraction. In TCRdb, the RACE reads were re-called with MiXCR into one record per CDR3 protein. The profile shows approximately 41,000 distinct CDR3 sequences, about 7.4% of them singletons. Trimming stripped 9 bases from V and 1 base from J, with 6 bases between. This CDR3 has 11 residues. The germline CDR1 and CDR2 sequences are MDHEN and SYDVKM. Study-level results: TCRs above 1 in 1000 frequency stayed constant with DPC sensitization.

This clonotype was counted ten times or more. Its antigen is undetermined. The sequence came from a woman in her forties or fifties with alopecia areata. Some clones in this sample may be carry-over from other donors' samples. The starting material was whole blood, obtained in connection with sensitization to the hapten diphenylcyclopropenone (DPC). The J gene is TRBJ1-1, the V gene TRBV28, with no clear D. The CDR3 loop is CASTGNTEAFF. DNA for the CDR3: TGTGCCAGTACGGGGAACACTGAAGCTTTCTTT.